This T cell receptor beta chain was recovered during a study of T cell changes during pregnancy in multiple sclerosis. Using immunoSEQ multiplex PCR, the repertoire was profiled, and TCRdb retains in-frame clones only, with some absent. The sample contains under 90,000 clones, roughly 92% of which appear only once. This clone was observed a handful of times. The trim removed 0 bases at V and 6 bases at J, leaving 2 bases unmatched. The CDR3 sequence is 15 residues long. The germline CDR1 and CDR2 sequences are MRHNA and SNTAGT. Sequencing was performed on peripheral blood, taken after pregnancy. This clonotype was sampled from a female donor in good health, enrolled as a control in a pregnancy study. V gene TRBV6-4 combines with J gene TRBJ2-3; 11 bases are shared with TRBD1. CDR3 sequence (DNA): TGTGCCAGCAGTGACTCCGGGACAGGGGGGGATACGCAGTATTTT. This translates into CASSDSGTGGDTQYF.